This T cell receptor beta chain was identified in a study of blood T cell repertoires in COVID-19 (dated by TCRdb to 2019 to 2021). Notes on the research overall: Samples covering the acute and convalescent phases of COVID-19 were provided by collaborators in the United States, Italy and Spain. The material from the prospective study consisted of cDNA or gDNA derived from T cells, B-cell-depleted T cells, or PBMCs. Where available, HLA class I and class II types were obtained from metadata supplied by the sample provider rather than from assay-based typing. A de-identified subject ID, COVID-19 status, age in years and sex were almost always included in the sample metadata. A freely available public database, intended as a resource for researchers studying the immune response to SARS-CoV-2, is where the repertoires were released. Samples came from the ongoing ImmuneRACE study (first 160 participants) plus 1,254 subjects from 6 global collaborators. Subjects who had been exposed to COVID-19, were actively infected with it, or had recovered from it provided the deeply sampled blood TCRbeta repertoires that made up the dataset.

The CDR3 measures 14 amino acids from cysteine to phenylalanine. Just CDR3 DNA is preserved here, 42 bases in frame from base 1. For CDR1 and CDR2, the germline V gene lists SGHRS and YFSETQ. Trimming removed 7 bases from V and 6 bases from J; the gene matches leave 7 bases unexplained. Regarding this clone: Its antigen remains unidentified. No per-base quality is available; no much larger clone lies one base away.

Results and caveats for the whole study, not just this receptor: The amount of clinical and demographic metadata varied by source and participant and was provided uncurated.

The immunoSEQ Assay, a bias-controlled multiplex PCR, was used to amplify TCRbeta CDR3 regions from genomic DNA. In the paper's pipeline: Within the assay, amplification of reference gene primers was used to estimate how many nucleated cells each sample contained. To quantify the absolute abundance of each unique TCRbeta CDR3 rearrangement, sequence reads were collapsed and filtered. For each sample, productive Simpson clonality was calculated as the square root of Simpson's diversity index across productive rearrangements. Drawn from immuneACCESS, this table holds only the in-frame rearrangements with V and J called that TCRdb kept. Clones are partly lost; checked studies trace under half to an unresolved V gene and leave the rest unexplained. V and J calls and clone size come straight from that table; D and trimming were deduced from the DNA. For this sample there are about 11,000 clones; 88% appear just once. 4% to 5.5% of the sample is in the top ten clones.

The collaborating institutions used their own protocols to collect whole blood in K2EDTA tubes. For TCRbeta analysis, collaborator samples were shipped as frozen whole blood, as isolated PBMCs, or as DNA extracted from either sample type. The TCR comes from a human donor in a cohort sampled during active COVID-19. Material: peripheral blood. Recombination joined TRBV5-1 with TRBJ2-2; 9 middle bases align to TRBD1. DNA sequence: TGCGCCAGCGACGGACAGGGGCAGCCCGGGGAGCTGTTTTTT. It translates as CASDGQGQPGELFF.